A single sample gave rise to the 16 T cell receptor beta chains below, sequenced in a study of OX40 agonist ivuxolimab in advanced cancers. The table came from immunoSEQ multiplex PCR; TCRdb's copy has only in-frame clones and leaves some out. The sample holds approximately 44,000 clones, roughly nine tenths seen once. Sequencing used CD4+ or CD8+ T cells sorted from blood, obtained in a trial of the OX40 agonist ivuxolimab. The source of these receptors is an adult with an advanced solid tumor such as melanoma, head and neck, liver or kidney cancer.

This chain links TRBV7-3 with TRBJ2-1, with D unresolved. Trimming removed 4 bases from V and 7 bases from J, with 8 bases in between. There are 12 residues in the CDR3. Germline V gene lookup returns CDR1 SGHTA and CDR2 FQGTGA. The CDR3 here is CASSSETNEQFF. As DNA, the CDR3 is TGTGCCAGCAGCTCAGAGACTAATGAGCAGTTCTTC.

The chain links TRBV27 to TRBJ2-3; 7 nucleotides line up with TRBD1. Looked up from germline, CDR1 is MNHEY and CDR2 is SMNVEV (reference sequence). Trimming cost V 6 bases and J 2 bases; bases outside gene matches: 8. This CDR3 region has 15 residues. CDR3 sequence: CASSHGTANTDTQYF. CDR3 sequence (DNA): TGTGCCAGCAGCCACGGGACAGCCAACACAGATACGCAGTATTTT.

The J gene is TRBJ1-1, the V gene TRBV29-1; 11 bases align to TRBD1. This CDR3 is 13 amino acids long. V was pared by 7 bases and J by 7 bases, with 8 bases of the junction left unmatched. The germline V gene encodes CDR1 SQVTM and CDR2 ANQGSEA. The CDR3 nucleotides are TGCAGCGCCCGGACAGGGGGCCGGGGTGAAGCTTTCTTT. As protein: CSARTGGRGEAFF.

The V and J genes are TRBV6-5 and TRBJ1-2; D is perhaps TRBD1 (5 bases). CDR3 length equals 16 residues. CDR1 MNHEY and CDR2 SVGAGI come from the germline V gene. Trimming shortened V by 0 bases and J by 6 bases, and 17 bases separated the two germline ends. CDR3 coding DNA: TGTGCCAGCAGTTACTCGGGGGGACGAAGGACGGATGGCTACACCTTC. This encodes CASSYSGGRRTDGYTF.

This CDR3 reads CASSLESGVFYEQYF. The CDR3 nucleotides are TGTGCCAGCAGCTTGGAGTCAGGGGTTTTCTACGAGCAGTACTTC. The V call is TRBV5-6, the J call TRBJ2-7; a weak D match, TRBD1 (6 bases). Germline values: CDR1 SGHDT, CDR2 YYEEEE. The V and J ends lost 0 bases and 3 bases respectively, with 13 bases between them. CDR3 size: 15 residues.

The sample holds a few counts of this clone. The chain employs TRBV7-9 and TRBJ2-3, with D maybe TRBD1 (6 bases). The CDR3 is 15 residues long. CDR1 and CDR2 from the germline V gene are SEHNR and FQNEAQ (reference sequence). Trimming removed 1 base from V and 4 bases from J, with 12 bases in between. DNA for the CDR3: TGTGCCAGCAGCTTAGAACAGGGTGTGGCAGATACGCAGTATTTT. Its protein is CASSLEQGVADTQYF.

The V and J genes are TRBV11-3 and TRBJ2-1; no definite D call. Germline CDR1 and CDR2: SGHNT and YENEEA. With 3 bases removed from V and 4 bases from J, the gap between germline ends came to 7 bases. The CDR3 spans 13 residues. The CDR3 reads CASSFRPYNEQFF. CDR3 DNA sequence: TGTGCCAGCAGCTTCCGGCCATACAATGAGCAGTTCTTC.

This clone has only a few counts. The chain has TRBV29-1 and TRBJ2-6; D gene ambiguous. The germline CDR1 and CDR2 sequences are SQVTM and ANQGSEA. The CDR3 runs 13 residues. V lost 7 bases and J lost 0, with 7 bases in between. The CDR3 protein is CSASLSGANVLTF. CDR3 DNA: TGCAGCGCATCCCTCTCTGGGGCCAACGTCCTGACTTTC.

This clone was observed once. The chain couples TRBV28 to TRBJ2-6; 8 bases are a match to TRBD2. This CDR3 has 19 amino acids. V was clipped by 2 bases and J by 0 bases; unmatched bases: 9. Germline values: CDR1 MDHEN, CDR2 SYDVKM. The CDR3 loop is CASSLGLAGPFSGANVLTF. The CDR3 DNA is TGTGCCAGCAGTTTAGGGCTAGCGGGTCCTTTCTCTGGGGCCAACGTCCTGACTTTC. The variable domain in full, completed from reference TRBV28 and TRBJ2-6, reads DVKVTQSSRYLVKRTGEKVFLECVQDMDHENMFWYRQDPGLGLRLIYFSYDVKMKEKGDIPEGYSVSREKKERFSLILESASTNQTSMYLCASSLGLAGPFSGANVLTFGAGSRLTVL.

The chain couples TRBV4-3 to TRBJ2-2; perhaps TRBD1 as D (6 bases). Trimming pared 4 bases from V and 3 bases from J, leaving 15 bases between. Germline CDR1 and CDR2: LGHNA and YSLEER. The CDR3 consists of 16 residues. CDR3 DNA: TGCGCCAGCAGCCCTACAAGTACAGGGTACACCGGGGAGCTGTTTTTT. Translated, it gives CASSPTSTGYTGELFF.

The chain links TRBV7-9 to TRBJ1-1, with 7 bases fitting TRBD1. V trimming: 5 bases; J trimming: 7 bases; junction bases outside the gene matches: 4. Germline lookup yields CDR1 SEHNR and CDR2 FQNEAQ (reference sequence). This CDR3 spans 12 amino acids. Here the CDR3 DNA reads TGTGCCAGCAGCCTTGACAGGGATGAAGCTTTCTTT. Its protein is CASSLDRDEAFF. Combining the CDR3 with reference TRBV7-9 and TRBJ1-1 gives the whole variable domain DTGVSQNPRHKITKRGQNVTFRCDPISEHNRLYWYRQTLGQGPEFLTYFQNEAQLEKSRLLSDRFSAERPKGSFSTLEIQRTEQGDSAMYLCASSLDRDEAFFGQGTRLTVV.

V gene TRBV6-1 combines with J gene TRBJ2-3; possible D gene TRBD1, 5 bases. This CDR3 spans 17 amino acids. CDR1 is MNHNS, CDR2 SASEGT, per germline. V lost 6 bases to trimming and J lost 0 bases, with 19 bases between them. CDR3 amino acids: CASSEPIDSSSTDTQYF. The DNA for the CDR3 is TGTGCCAGCAGCGAACCCATTGACAGCTCTAGCACAGATACGCAGTATTTT.

V usage is TRBV19 and J usage is TRBJ1-1; D not certain. Per the germline V gene, CDR1 is LNHDA and CDR2 is SQIVND (reference sequence). The CDR3 runs 12 residues. Trimming stripped 7 bases from V and 10 bases from J, with 16 bases between. The CDR3 DNA follows: TGTGCCAGTAATAACGGATCCTTGGCAGCTTTCTTT. Translating gives CASNNGSLAAFF.

This rearrangement joins TRBV5-1 to TRBJ2-7; possible D gene TRBD1, 7 bases. The V end lost 4 bases, the J end lost 4 bases, and 18 bases lay between the germline ends. Germline V gene lookup returns CDR1 SGHRS and CDR2 YFSETQ. The CDR3 has 15 residues. CDR3: CASSHLEGAGYEQYF. In DNA, the CDR3 is TGCGCCAGCAGCCATCTGGAGGGGGCGGGGTACGAGCAGTACTTC.

The J gene is TRBJ2-7, the V gene TRBV10-3; 11 bases fit TRBD2. Germline V CDR1 and CDR2: ENHRY, SYGVKD. This CDR3 is 14 amino acids long. The J segment lost 5 bases and the V segment lost 6 bases, leaving 6 bases of the junction unmatched. CDR3 nucleotide sequence: TGTGCCATCAGCCGACTAGCGGGGCGGCACGAGCAGTACTTC. Its translation is CAISRLAGRHEQYF.

This chain joins TRBV28 and TRBJ2-7; D is perhaps TRBD1 (6 bases). Germline V gene sequence: CDR1 MDHEN, CDR2 SYDVKM. The germline V and J ends were trimmed by 6 bases and 0 bases, with 9 bases remaining between them. CDR3 length equals 13 residues. Here the CDR3 DNA reads TGTGCCAGCAGGCAGGGGATCTCCTACGAGCAGTACTTC. Its translation is CASRQGISYEQYF.